Each of the 12 T cell receptor beta chains below was sequenced from the same sample in a study of blood T cells in healthy people across ages. Sample-barcoded 5' priming and a J-beta primer mix drove a second PCR of 7 to 11 cycles. TCRdb itself ran the 5' RACE reads through MiXCR, one entry per CDR3 protein. The data contain under 2,000,000 distinct CDR3 sequences, 40% to 55% of them seen just once; the ten biggest clones take up over 2%. The material sequenced was blood. The receptors here all came from a woman in her thirties or forties in good health.

The chain combines TRBV20-1 with TRBJ2-7, with D unresolved. The V gene's germline CDR1 is DFQATT and CDR2 SNEGSKA (reference sequence). Trimming left V 6 bases short and J 3 bases short, with 9 bases between. CDR3 length: 11 residues. This CDR3 is CSASYSYEQYF. The DNA for the CDR3 is TGCAGTGCCTCCTACAGCTACGAGCAGTACTTC.

This chain joins TRBV7-9 and TRBJ2-5; TRBD1 agrees at 7 bases. The DNA end favors TRBJ2-7, so the J call may be wrong. The CDR3 runs 17 residues. Germline CDR1 and CDR2: SEHNR and FQNEAQ (reference sequence). The CDR3 DNA sequence: TGTGCCAGCAGCCTTGGACAGGCCCCTCAACTTCTTTACGAGCAGTACTTC. As protein: CASSLGQAPQLLYEQYF.

The rearrangement joins TRBV27 to TRBJ2-3; unclear D gene. Germline V gene lookup returns CDR1 MNHEY and CDR2 SMNVEV (reference sequence). CDR3 length: 11 amino acids. Trimming removed 3 bases at V and 7 bases at J, with 5 bases between. The CDR3 region has the DNA TGTGCCAGCAGTTTCGCCCATACGCAGTATTTT. Encoded protein: CASSFAHTQYF.

This clonotype has only a few counts. This chain uses TRBV20-1 with TRBJ2-7; 8 nucleotides align to TRBD1. This CDR3 comprises 14 residues. V was pared by 3 bases and J by 4 bases, with 8 bases of the junction left unmatched. Per germline, CDR1 DFQATT and CDR2 SNEGSKA (reference sequence). CDR3 protein: CSASSTGEQYEQYF. CDR3 bases: TGCAGTGCTAGTTCGACAGGGGAACAGTACGAGCAGTACTTC.

The chain recombines TRBV28 with TRBJ2-1; 10 bases agree with TRBD1. Per the germline V gene, CDR1 is MDHEN and CDR2 is SYDVKM. This CDR3 is built from 15 residues. V lost 6 bases to trimming and J lost 9 bases; unmatched junction nucleotides: 11. CDR3 nucleotides: TGTGCCAGCAGCCCACAGGGGACAGGGGTTCGTGAGCAGTTCTTC. Translation gives CASSPQGTGVREQFF.

The gene calls are TRBV29-1 and TRBJ2-1; 11 bases agree with TRBD1. This CDR3 is built from 15 residues. CDR1 and CDR2 (germline): SQVTM, ANQGSEA. Germline trimming cut 0 bases from V and 7 bases from J; bases unmatched to any gene: 5. The CDR3 protein is CSVEDGQGAENEQFF. The CDR3 coding sequence is TGCAGCGTTGAAGACGGACAGGGGGCTGAGAATGAGCAGTTCTTC.

This rearrangement joins TRBV7-9 to TRBJ2-7; D not resolved. The DNA end favors TRBJ2-4, so the J call may be wrong. Germline CDR1 is SEHNR and CDR2 is FQNEAQ (reference sequence). The CDR3 totals 15 residues. CDR3 loop: CASSFAGSWENIQYF. The CDR3 nucleotides are TGTGCCAGCAGCTTCGCAGGATCCTGGGAAAACATTCAGTACTTC.

This rearrangement joins TRBV5-6 to TRBJ2-1, with 8 nucleotides matching TRBD1. Trimming cost V 0 bases and J 2 bases; bases outside gene matches: 7. This CDR3 region has 17 residues. Per the germline V gene, CDR1 is SGHDT and CDR2 is YYEEEE. The CDR3 sequence: CASSLVRQGITYNEQFF. Written as DNA, the CDR3 is TGTGCCAGCAGCTTGGTGCGACAGGGGATAACCTACAATGAGCAGTTCTTC.

J is TRBJ2-5 and V is TRBV15; D is undetermined. Trimming left V 0 bases short and J 0 bases short, with 8 bases between. The CDR3 has 15 residues. The V gene's germline CDR1 is LNHNV and CDR2 YYDKDF (reference sequence). The CDR3 is CATSRDPRDQETQYF. The CDR3 region has the DNA TGTGCCACCAGCAGAGACCCCAGAGACCAAGAGACCCAGTACTTC.

J is TRBJ1-4 and V is TRBV4-3, with D tentatively TRBD1 (5 bases). The CDR3 totals 17 residues. V dropped 0 bases and J dropped 0 bases, with 11 bases sitting between them. The germline CDR1 and CDR2 sequences are LGHNA and YSLEER. The CDR3 DNA reads TGCGCCAGCAGCCAAGACAGGGTAGCGGCAACTAATGAAAAACTGTTTTTT. This codes for CASSQDRVAATNEKLFF.

This clonotype was found many times. The chain combines TRBV6-2 or TRBV6-3 with TRBJ2-7; D call uncertain. The CDR3 runs to 10 residues. CDR1 and CDR2 (germline): MNHEY, SVGEGT. V was trimmed by 7 bases and J by 3 bases, leaving 4 bases between them. The CDR3 nucleotides are TGTGCCAGCAAAGGCTACGAGCAGTACTTC. As protein: CASKGYEQYF.

The chain is built from TRBV5-1 and TRBJ1-6, with a weak D call TRBD1 (6 bases). With 1 base removed from V and 6 bases from J, the gap between germline ends came to 11 bases. The CDR3 runs to 15 residues. In germline, CDR1 is SGHRS, CDR2 YFSETQ. DNA for the CDR3: TGCGCCAGCAGCTTGCAACAGGGAAGTAATTCACCCCTCCACTTT. It translates to CASSLQQGSNSPLHF.